The present TCR beta chain was sequenced within a study of regulatory T cells in long-lasting Graves disease. Turning to the study itself: A definition of persistent Graves' disease required over 5 years of antithyroid drugs plus positive TSH receptor antibodies. The study's findings and limits: Newly diagnosed Graves' patients exceeded persistent ones in TCR diversity.

Time point meaning: persistent/refractory GD, antithyroid drugs over 5 years with positive TRAb. The TCR library was made from RNA extracted from PBMCs. Construction of the TCR beta libraries employed iRepertoire HTBI primers in conjunction with Arm-PCR of CDR3 regions. TCRdb ran MiXCR on the multiplex PCR reads and lists one entry per CDR3 protein. In the table there are approximately 500,000 distinct CDR3 sequences, about a fifth of which are singletons. Regarding this clonotype: What it binds is unknown.

This clonotype was obtained from a female donor with Graves disease. This sample comprised peripheral blood mononuclear cells (PBMCs), obtained when the disease was refractory, from a patient treated with antithyroid drugs.

CDR3 DNA: TGTGCCAGCTCACTCTACCAAACAGGGGGCAACAATCAGCCCCAGCATTTT. Translation gives CASSLYQTGGNNQPQHF. The V call is TRBV18, the J call TRBJ1-5; 9 nucleotides agree with TRBD1. The junction had 10 bases not matched to a gene; V was cut back by 4 bases and J by 3 bases. CDR1 and CDR2 (germline): KGHSH, LQKENI. This CDR3 comprises 17 residues.